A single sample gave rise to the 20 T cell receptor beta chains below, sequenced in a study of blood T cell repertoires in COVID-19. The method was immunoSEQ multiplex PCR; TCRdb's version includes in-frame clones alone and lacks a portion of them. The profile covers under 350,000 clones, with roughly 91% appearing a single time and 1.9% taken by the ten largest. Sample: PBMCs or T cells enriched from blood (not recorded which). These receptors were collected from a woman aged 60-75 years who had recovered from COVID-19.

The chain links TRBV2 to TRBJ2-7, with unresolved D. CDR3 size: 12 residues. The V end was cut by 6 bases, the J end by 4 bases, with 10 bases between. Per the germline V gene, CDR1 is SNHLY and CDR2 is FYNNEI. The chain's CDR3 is CASSPFGYEQYF. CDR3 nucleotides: TGTGCCAGCAGCCCATTCGGTTACGAGCAGTACTTC.

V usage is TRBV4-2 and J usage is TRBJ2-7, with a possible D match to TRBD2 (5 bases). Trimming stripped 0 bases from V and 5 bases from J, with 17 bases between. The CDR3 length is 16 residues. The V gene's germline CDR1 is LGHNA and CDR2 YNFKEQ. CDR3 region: CASSQDLRGSLHEQYF. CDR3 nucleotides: TGTGCCAGCAGCCAAGATCTCCGGGGTAGCTTACACGAGCAGTACTTC.

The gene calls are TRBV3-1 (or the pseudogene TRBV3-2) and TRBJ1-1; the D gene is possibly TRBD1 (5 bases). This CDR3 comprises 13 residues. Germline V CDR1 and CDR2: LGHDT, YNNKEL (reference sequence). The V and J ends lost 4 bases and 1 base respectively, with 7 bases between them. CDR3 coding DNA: TGTGCCAGCAGCCGTGGACAGAACACTGAAGCTTTCTTT. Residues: CASSRGQNTEAFF.

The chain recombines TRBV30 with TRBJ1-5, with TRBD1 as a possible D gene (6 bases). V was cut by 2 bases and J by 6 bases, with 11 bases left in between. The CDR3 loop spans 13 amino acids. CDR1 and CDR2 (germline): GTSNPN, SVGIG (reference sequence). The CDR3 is CAWSRGASQPQHF. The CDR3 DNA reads TGTGCCTGGAGTCGGGGGGCCAGTCAGCCCCAGCATTTT.

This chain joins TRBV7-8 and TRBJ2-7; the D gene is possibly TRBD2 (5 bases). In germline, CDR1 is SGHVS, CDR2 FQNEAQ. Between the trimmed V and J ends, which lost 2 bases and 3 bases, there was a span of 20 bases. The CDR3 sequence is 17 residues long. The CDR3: CASSLRPPRVAFYEQYF. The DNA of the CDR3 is TGTGCCAGCAGCTTACGACCTCCGAGGGTAGCGTTCTACGAGCAGTACTTC.

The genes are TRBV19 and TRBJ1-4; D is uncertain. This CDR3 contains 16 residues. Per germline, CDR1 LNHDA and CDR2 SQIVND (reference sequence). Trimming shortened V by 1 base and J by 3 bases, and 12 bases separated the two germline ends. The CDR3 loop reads CASSIGRSTPNEKLFF. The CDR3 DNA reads TGTGCCAGTAGTATAGGACGGAGCACTCCTAATGAAAAACTGTTTTTT.

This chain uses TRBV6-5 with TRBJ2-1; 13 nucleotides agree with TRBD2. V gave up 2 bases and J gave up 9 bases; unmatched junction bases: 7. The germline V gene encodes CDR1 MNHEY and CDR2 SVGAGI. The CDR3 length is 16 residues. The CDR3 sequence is CASSYPGLAGDGEQFF. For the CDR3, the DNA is TGTGCCAGCAGTTACCCAGGACTAGCGGGAGATGGTGAGCAGTTCTTC.

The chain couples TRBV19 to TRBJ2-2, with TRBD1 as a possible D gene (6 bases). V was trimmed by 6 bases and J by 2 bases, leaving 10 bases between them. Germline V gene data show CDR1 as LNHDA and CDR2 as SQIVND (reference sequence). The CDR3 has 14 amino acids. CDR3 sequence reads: CASRQQGNTGELFF. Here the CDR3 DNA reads TGTGCCAGTAGGCAACAGGGAAACACCGGGGAGCTGTTTTTT.

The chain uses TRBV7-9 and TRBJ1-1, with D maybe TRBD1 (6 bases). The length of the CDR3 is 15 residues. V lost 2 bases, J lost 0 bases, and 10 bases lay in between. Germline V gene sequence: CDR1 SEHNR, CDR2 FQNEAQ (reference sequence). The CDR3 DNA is TGTGCCAGCAGCTTACAGGGGCAAGTGAACACTGAAGCTTTCTTT. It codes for CASSLQGQVNTEAFF.

Written as DNA, the CDR3 is TGTGCCAGCAGCTTAGTTCCTCGTTCAGATGGGGCCAACGTCCTGACTTTC. Translating gives CASSLVPRSDGANVLTF. The rearrangement joins TRBV7-6 to TRBJ2-6, with no clear D. The V gene lost 1 base and the J gene lost 3 bases, with 13 bases spanning the gap. The CDR3 spans 17 residues. Germline V lookup: CDR1 SGHVS, CDR2 FNYEAQ.

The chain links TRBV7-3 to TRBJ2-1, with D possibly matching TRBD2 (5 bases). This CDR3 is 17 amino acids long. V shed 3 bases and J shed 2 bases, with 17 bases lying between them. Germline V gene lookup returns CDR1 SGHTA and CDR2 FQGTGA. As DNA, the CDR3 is TGTGCCAGCAGCTTCTCCACTTCCGGGGAGACCTACAATGAGCAGTTCTTC. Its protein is CASSFSTSGETYNEQFF.

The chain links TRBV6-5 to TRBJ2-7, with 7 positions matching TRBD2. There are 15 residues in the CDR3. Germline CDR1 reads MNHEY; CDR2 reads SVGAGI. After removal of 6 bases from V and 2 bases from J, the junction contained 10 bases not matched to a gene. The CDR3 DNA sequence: TGTGCCAGCAGGCCTGAGCGGGATTGGGCCTACGAGCAGTACTTC. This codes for CASRPERDWAYEQYF.

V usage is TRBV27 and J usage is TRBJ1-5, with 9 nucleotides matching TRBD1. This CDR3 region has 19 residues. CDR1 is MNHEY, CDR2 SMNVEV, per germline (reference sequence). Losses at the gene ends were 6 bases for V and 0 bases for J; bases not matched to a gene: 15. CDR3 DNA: TGTGCCAGCAGAGGATCCGGGACAGGGCTCCTGTATAGCAATCAGCCCCAGCATTTT. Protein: CASRGSGTGLLYSNQPQHF.

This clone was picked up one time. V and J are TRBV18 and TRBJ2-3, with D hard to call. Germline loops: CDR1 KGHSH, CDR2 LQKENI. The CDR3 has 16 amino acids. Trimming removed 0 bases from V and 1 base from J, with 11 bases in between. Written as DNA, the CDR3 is TGTGCCAGCTCACCACCTGGTCGAGTGGGCACAGATACGCAGTATTTT. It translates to CASSPPGRVGTDTQYF.

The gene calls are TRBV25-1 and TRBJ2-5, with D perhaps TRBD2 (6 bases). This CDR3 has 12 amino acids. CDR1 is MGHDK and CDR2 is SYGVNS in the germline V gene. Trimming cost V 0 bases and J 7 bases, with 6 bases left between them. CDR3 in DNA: TGTGCCAGCAGTGAATACGGGGGGACCCAGTACTTC. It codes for CASSEYGGTQYF.

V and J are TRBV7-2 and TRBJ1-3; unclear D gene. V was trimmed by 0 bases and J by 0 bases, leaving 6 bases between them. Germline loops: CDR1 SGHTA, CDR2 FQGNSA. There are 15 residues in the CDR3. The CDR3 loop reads CASSLALASGNTIYF. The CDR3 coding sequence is TGTGCCAGCAGCTTAGCGCTAGCCTCTGGAAACACCATATATTTT.

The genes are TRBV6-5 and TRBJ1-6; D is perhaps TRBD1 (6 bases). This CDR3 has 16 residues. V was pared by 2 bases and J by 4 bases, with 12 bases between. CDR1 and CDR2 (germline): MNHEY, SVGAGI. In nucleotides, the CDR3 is TGTGCCAGCAGTTACGACAGGTTTGGGTATAATTCACCCCTCCACTTT. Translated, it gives CASSYDRFGYNSPLHF.

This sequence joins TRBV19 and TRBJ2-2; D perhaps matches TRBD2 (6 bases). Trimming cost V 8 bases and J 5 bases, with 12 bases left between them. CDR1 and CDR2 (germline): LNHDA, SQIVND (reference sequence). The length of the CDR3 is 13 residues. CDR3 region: CASSWGVTGELFF. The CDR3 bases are TGTGCCAGTTCTTGGGGGGTTACCGGGGAGCTGTTTTTT.

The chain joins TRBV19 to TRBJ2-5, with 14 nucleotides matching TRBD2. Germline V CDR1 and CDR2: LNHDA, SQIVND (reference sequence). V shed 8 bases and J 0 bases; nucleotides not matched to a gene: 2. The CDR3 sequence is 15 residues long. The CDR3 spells CASGLAGGNQETQYF. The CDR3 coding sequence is TGTGCCAGTGGACTAGCGGGGGGCAACCAAGAGACCCAGTACTTC. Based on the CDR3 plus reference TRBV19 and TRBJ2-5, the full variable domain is DGGITQSPKYLFRKEGQNVTLSCEQNLNHDAMYWYRQDPGQGLRLIYYSQIVNDFQKGDIAEGYSVSREKKESFPLTVTSAQKNPTAFYLCASGLAGGNQETQYFGPGTRLLVL.

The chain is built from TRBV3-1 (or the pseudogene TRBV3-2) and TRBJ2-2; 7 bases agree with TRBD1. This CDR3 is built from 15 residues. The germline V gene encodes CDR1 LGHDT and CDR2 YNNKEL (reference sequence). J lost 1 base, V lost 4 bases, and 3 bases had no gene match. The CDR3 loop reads CASSPRTGNTGELFF. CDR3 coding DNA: TGTGCCAGCAGCCCCCGGACAGGGAACACCGGGGAGCTGTTTTTT.